Shown below are 10 T cell receptor beta chains from a single sample sequenced in a study of cytomegalovirus exposure and HLA in healthy donors. PCR was performed using 60 Vbeta and 13 Jbeta primers. Assay: immunoSEQ multiplex PCR; the TCRdb copy retains only in-frame clones and omits some. The sample consists of tens of thousands of clones, 60% to 80% of them appearing once. The sequenced material came from PBMCs. The receptors were sampled from a man aged 25 to 45 in good health and CMV-seronegative.

The sample holds a few counts of this clone. This rearrangement joins TRBV6-1 to TRBJ2-1, with TRBD2 identical over 10 bases. CDR1 is MNHNS and CDR2 is SASEGT in the germline V gene. J gave up 0 bases and V 4 bases, and 3 bases lay outside the gene matches. The CDR3 sequence is 16 residues long. CDR3 residues: CASSGPSGSSYNEQFF. The CDR3 region has the DNA TGTGCCAGCAGTGGCCCTAGCGGGAGCTCCTACAATGAGCAGTTCTTC.

This rearrangement joins TRBV2 to TRBJ1-1, with a tentative D call TRBD1 (6 bases). Looked up from germline, CDR1 is SNHLY and CDR2 is FYNNEI. This CDR3 is built from 13 residues. With 7 bases removed from V and 1 base from J, the gap between germline ends came to 10 bases. The CDR3 sequence is CASKDSRNTEAFF. DNA of the CDR3: TGTGCCAGCAAGGACAGCCGGAACACTGAAGCTTTCTTT.

As to this clone: One junction end does not reproduce the germline sequence, and a read error may be involved. The genes are TRBV4-2 and TRBJ2-5; D is ambiguous. The germline V gene encodes CDR1 LGHNA and CDR2 YNFKEQ. CDR3 length: 13 residues. CDR3 region: CASSKDYQETQYF. CDR3 DNA sequence: TGTGCCAGCAGCAAAGACTACCAAGAGACCCAGTACTTC.

The chain joins TRBV19 to TRBJ2-1, with TRBD1 matching 7 bases. V trimming: 4 bases; J trimming: 4 bases; junction bases outside the gene matches: 10. This CDR3 is 16 amino acids long. Germline CDR1 LNHDA, CDR2 SQIVND (reference sequence). The CDR3 loop reads CASSTAPGQLYNEQFF. CDR3 coding DNA: TGTGCCAGTAGTACCGCTCCGGGACAGCTTTACAATGAGCAGTTCTTC.

The chain has TRBV5-6 and TRBJ2-2; 7 bases align to TRBD1. CDR1 and CDR2 from the germline V gene are SGHDT and YYEEEE. The CDR3 runs to 15 residues. Germline trimming cut 2 bases from V and 3 bases from J; bases unmatched to any gene: 4. The DNA of the CDR3 is TGTGCCAGCAGCTTATTTGACAGGGACACCGGGGAGCTGTTTTTT. Encoded protein: CASSLFDRDTGELFF.

This clone was observed a handful of times. The rearrangement links TRBV15 to TRBJ2-1; 10 bases line up with TRBD2. V dropped 5 bases and J dropped 4; count of bases not matched to a gene: 8. The CDR3 has 16 residues. The germline V gene encodes CDR1 LNHNV and CDR2 YYDKDF (reference sequence). The CDR3 reads CATSATSGGAYNEQFF. The CDR3 nucleotides are TGTGCCACCAGCGCTACAAGCGGGGGGGCATACAATGAGCAGTTCTTC.

V gene TRBV2 combines with J gene TRBJ2-7; D gene unclear. The CDR3 covers 12 residues. Germline V CDR1 and CDR2: SNHLY, FYNNEI. V lost 4 bases and J lost 1, with 5 bases in between. The CDR3 DNA reads as TGTGCCAGCAGTGGACAATCCTACGAGCAGTACTTC. Translating it yields CASSGQSYEQYF.

This clone occurred once. The V gene is TRBV19, the J gene TRBJ2-7, with D possibly matching TRBD1 (6 bases). The CDR3 extends over 11 amino acids. Germline assignment: CDR1 LNHDA and CDR2 SQIVND (reference sequence). V was shortened by 8 bases and J by 2 bases, with 7 bases between the two germline ends. The CDR3 region is CASRQAYEQYF. The CDR3 DNA reads as TGTGCCAGTCGACAGGCCTACGAGCAGTACTTC.

In DNA, the CDR3 is TGTGCCAGCAGCTCGCCGTCTAGCGGGCATTACAATGAGCAGTTCTTC. Translated, it gives CASSSPSSGHYNEQFF. The V gene is TRBV14, the J gene TRBJ2-1; 8 bases align to TRBD2. This CDR3 has 16 amino acids. CDR1 and CDR2 (germline): SGHDN, FVKESK. The ends lost 5 bases at V and 4 bases at J; junction bases unmatched: 10.

This clone was observed a few times. V gene TRBV7-8 combines with J gene TRBJ2-5; the D gene is possibly TRBD2 (5 bases). CDR1 SGHVS and CDR2 FQNEAQ come from the germline V gene. The V and J ends lost 0 bases and 5 bases respectively, with 13 bases between them. This CDR3 is built from 15 residues. CDR3 coding DNA: TGTGCCAGCAGCTTAGCTCCGAACGGGGAGGAGACCCAGTACTTC. This translates into CASSLAPNGEETQYF.